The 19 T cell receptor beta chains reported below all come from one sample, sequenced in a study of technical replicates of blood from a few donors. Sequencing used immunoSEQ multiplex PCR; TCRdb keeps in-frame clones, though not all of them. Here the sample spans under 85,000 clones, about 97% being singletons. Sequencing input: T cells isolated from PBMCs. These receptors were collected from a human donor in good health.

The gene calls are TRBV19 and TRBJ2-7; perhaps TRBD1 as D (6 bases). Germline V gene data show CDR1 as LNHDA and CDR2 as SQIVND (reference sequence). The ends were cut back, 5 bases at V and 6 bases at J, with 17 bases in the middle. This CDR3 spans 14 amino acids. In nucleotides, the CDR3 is TGTGCCAGTAGTTTCCCGATGACAGGCGCCGAGCAGTACTTC. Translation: CASSFPMTGAEQYF.

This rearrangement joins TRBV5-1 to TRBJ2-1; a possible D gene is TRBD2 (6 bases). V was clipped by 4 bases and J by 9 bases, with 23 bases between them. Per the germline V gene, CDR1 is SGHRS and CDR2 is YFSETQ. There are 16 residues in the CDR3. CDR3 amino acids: CASSPTGLPVEGEQFF. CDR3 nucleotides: TGCGCCAGCAGCCCGACGGGACTCCCCGTGGAGGGTGAGCAGTTCTTC. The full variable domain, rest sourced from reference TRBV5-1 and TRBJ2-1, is KAGVTQTPRYLIKTRGQQVTLSCSPISGHRSVSWYQQTPGQGLQFLFEYFSETQRNKGNFPGRFSGRQFSNSRSEMNVSTLELGDSALYLCASSPTGLPVEGEQFFGPGTRLTVL.

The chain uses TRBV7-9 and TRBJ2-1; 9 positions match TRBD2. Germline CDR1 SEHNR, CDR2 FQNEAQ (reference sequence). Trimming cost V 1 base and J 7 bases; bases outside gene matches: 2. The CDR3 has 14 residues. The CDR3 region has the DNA TGTGCCAGCAGCTTAGGCCTAGCGGGAAATGAGCAGTTCTTC. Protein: CASSLGLAGNEQFF.

The CDR3 DNA follows: TGTGCCAGTAGCCGGAAGACAGGCCAAAACTATGGCTACACCTTC. Translated: CASSRKTGQNYGYTF. V usage is TRBV19 and J usage is TRBJ1-2; D may be TRBD1 (6 bases). The V end was cut by 6 bases, the J end by 2 bases, with 16 bases between. CDR1 and CDR2 (germline): LNHDA, SQIVND (reference sequence). The CDR3 has 15 amino acids.

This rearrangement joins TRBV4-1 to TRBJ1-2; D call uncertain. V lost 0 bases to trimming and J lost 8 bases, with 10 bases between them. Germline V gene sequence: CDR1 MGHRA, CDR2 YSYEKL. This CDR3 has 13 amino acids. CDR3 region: CASSQDPSSGYTF. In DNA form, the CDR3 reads TGCGCCAGCAGCCAAGATCCTAGCAGCGGCTACACCTTC.

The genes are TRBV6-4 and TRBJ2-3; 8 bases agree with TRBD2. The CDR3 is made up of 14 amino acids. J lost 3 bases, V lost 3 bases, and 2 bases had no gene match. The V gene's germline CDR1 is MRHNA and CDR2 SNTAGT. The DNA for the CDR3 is TGTGCCAGCAGTGAACAGCGGGAGACAGATACGCAGTATTTT. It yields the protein CASSEQRETDTQYF.

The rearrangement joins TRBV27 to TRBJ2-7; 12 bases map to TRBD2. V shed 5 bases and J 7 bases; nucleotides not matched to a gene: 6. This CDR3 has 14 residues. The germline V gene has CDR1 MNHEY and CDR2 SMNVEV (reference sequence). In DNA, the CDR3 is TGTGCCAGCAGTCTAGCGGGGGGGCCTTTTGAGCAGTACTTC. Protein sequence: CASSLAGGPFEQYF.

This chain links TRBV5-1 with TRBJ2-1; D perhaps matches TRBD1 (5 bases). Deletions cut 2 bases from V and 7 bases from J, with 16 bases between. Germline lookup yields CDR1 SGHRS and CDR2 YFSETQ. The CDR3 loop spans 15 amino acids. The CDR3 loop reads CASSLRTSAWNEQFF. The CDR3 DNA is TGCGCCAGCAGCTTAAGGACATCAGCCTGGAATGAGCAGTTCTTC. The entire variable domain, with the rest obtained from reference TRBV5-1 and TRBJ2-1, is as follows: KAGVTQTPRYLIKTRGQQVTLSCSPISGHRSVSWYQQTPGQGLQFLFEYFSETQRNKGNFPGRFSGRQFSNSRSEMNVSTLELGDSALYLCASSLRTSAWNEQFFGPGTRLTVL.

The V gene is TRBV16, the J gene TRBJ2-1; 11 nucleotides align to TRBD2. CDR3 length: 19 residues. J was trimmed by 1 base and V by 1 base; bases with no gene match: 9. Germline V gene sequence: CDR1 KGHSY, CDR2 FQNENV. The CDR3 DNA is TGTGCCAGCAGCCAATTGGTCATTAGCGGGAGGGGGTCCTACAATGAGCAGTTCTTC. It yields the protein CASSQLVISGRGSYNEQFF.

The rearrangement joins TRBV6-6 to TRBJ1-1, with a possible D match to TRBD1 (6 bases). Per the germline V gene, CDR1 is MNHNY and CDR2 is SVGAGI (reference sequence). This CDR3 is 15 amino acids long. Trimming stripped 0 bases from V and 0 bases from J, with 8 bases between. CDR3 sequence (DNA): TGTGCCAGCAGTTACTCGAGGGGGATGAACACTGAAGCTTTCTTT. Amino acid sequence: CASSYSRGMNTEAFF.

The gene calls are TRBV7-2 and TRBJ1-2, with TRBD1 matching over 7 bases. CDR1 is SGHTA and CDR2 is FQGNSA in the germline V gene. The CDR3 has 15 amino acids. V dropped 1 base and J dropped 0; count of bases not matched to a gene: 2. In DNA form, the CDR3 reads TGTGCCAGCAGCTTAGGAGGGACAGCTAACTATGGCTACACCTTC. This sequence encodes CASSLGGTANYGYTF.

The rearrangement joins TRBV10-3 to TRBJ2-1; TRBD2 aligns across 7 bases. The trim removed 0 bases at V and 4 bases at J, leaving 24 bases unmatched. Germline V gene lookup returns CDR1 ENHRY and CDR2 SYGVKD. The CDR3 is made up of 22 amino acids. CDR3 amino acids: CAISESPTDSRDYRIYYNEQFF. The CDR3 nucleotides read TGTGCCATCAGTGAGTCGCCCACAGACAGCCGGGACTACAGAATTTATTACAATGAGCAGTTCTTC.

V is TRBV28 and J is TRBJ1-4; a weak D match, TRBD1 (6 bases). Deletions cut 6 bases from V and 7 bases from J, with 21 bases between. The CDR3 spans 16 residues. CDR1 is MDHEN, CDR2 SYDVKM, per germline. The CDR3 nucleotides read TGTGCCAGCAGCCACAGGGATTGGTTCGGAGCTGAAAAACTGTTTTTT. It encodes CASSHRDWFGAEKLFF.

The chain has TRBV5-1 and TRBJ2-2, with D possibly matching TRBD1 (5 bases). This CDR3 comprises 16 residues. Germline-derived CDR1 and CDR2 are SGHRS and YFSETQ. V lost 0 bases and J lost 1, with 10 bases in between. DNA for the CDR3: TGCGCCAGCAGCTTGGAAGGGGCAGGGAACACCGGGGAGCTGTTTTTT. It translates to CASSLEGAGNTGELFF.

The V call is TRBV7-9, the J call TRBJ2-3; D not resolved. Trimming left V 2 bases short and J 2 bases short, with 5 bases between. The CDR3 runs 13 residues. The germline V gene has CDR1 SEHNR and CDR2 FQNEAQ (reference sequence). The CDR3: CASSLLDTDTQYF. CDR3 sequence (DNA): TGTGCCAGCAGCTTATTAGACACAGATACGCAGTATTTT. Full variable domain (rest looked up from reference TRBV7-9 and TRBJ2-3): DTGVSQNPRHKITKRGQNVTFRCDPISEHNRLYWYRQTLGQGPEFLTYFQNEAQLEKSRLLSDRFSAERPKGSFSTLEIQRTEQGDSAMYLCASSLLDTDTQYFGPGTRLTVL.

CDR3 sequence (DNA): TGTGCCTGGCAGGAACTTGCGGGGTGGGAGACCCAGTACTTC. It yields the protein CAWQELAGWETQYF. The chain links TRBV30 to TRBJ2-5; D might be TRBD2 (6 bases). The germline CDR1 and CDR2 sequences are GTSNPN and SVGIG (reference sequence). Trimming removed 5 bases at V and 5 bases at J, with 18 bases between. CDR3 length: 14 amino acids.

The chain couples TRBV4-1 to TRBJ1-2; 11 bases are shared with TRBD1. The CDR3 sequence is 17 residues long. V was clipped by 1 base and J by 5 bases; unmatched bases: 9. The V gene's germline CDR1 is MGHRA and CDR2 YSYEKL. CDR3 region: CASSQVAGDRGGYGYTF. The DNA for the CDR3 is TGCGCCAGCAGCCAAGTTGCCGGGGACAGGGGGGGGTATGGCTACACCTTC.

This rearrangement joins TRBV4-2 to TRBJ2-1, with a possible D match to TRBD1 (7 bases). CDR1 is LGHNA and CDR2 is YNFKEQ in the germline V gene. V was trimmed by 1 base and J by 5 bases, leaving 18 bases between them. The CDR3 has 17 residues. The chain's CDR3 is CASSQAERRGHNNEQFF. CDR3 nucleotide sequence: TGTGCCAGCAGCCAAGCGGAGAGGAGGGGGCACAACAATGAGCAGTTCTTC.

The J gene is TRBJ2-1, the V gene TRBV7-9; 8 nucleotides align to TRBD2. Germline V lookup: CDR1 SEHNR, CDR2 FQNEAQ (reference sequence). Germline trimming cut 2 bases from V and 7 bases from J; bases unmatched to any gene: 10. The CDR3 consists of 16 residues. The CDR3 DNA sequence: TGTGCCAGCAGCTTATGGGGCGGACTAGCCGGGAATGAGCAGTTCTTC. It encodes CASSLWGGLAGNEQFF.